These 6 T cell receptor beta chains came from one sample sequenced in a study of T cells after yellow fever vaccination. TCRdb fed the 5' RACE reads into MiXCR, producing one record per CDR3 protein. The repertoire has over 150,000 distinct CDR3 sequences, approximately 6.8% of them found once; the top ten carry approximately 2.4%. This specimen was CD4+ T cells sorted from PBMCs, taken about 5 days after the first yellow fever vaccination. The receptors derive from a man younger than 35 who received the YFV17D yellow fever vaccine.

This clonotype was found many times. The chain combines TRBV5-1 with TRBJ1-4, with D uncertain. Between the trimmed V and J ends, which lost 4 bases and 7 bases, there was a span of 17 bases. The germline V gene has CDR1 SGHRS and CDR2 YFSETQ. This CDR3 has 15 residues. CDR3 in DNA: TGCGCCAGCAGCCTCAGACGGGGAGGGCTTGAAAAACTGTTTTTT. Protein product: CASSLRRGGLEKLFF.

This clonotype was detected only a few times. The rearrangement joins TRBV7-2 to TRBJ2-2; TRBD2 agrees at 13 bases. The CDR3 covers 15 residues. Trimming at V came to 5 bases and at J to 10 bases, leaving 7 bases not matched to a gene. CDR1 and CDR2 from the germline V gene are SGHTA and FQGNSA. In nucleotides, the CDR3 is TGTGCCAGCAGCCCAGGGACTAGCGGGGTGGAGGAGCTGTTTTTT. Residues: CASSPGTSGVEELFF.

V and J are TRBV5-1 and TRBJ2-7, with a possible D match to TRBD1 (7 bases). The CDR3 consists of 13 residues. The V gene's germline CDR1 is SGHRS and CDR2 YFSETQ. Between the trimmed V and J ends, which lost 4 bases and 7 bases, there was a span of 15 bases. The CDR3 bases are TGCGCCAGCAGCGGAGGGACAGCTCGAGAGCAGTACTTC. This translates into CASSGGTAREQYF. Combining the CDR3 with reference TRBV5-1 and TRBJ2-7 gives the whole variable domain KAGVTQTPRYLIKTRGQQVTLSCSPISGHRSVSWYQQTPGQGLQFLFEYFSETQRNKGNFPGRFSGRQFSNSRSEMNVSTLELGDSALYLCASSGGTAREQYFGPGTRLTVT.

The rearrangement uses TRBV12-3 or TRBV12-4 and TRBJ2-7; 8 positions match TRBD2. The V and J ends lost 3 bases and 5 bases, in that order; junction bases with no gene match: 6. The CDR3 spans 14 residues. The CDR3 nucleotides are TGTGCCAGCAGTTTCGGGGGGGGGCCGGACGAGCAGTACTTC. It encodes CASSFGGGPDEQYF.

This clonotype was counted between two and nine times. J is TRBJ1-5 and V is TRBV6-2 or TRBV6-3; D is possibly TRBD1 (5 bases). Germline V gene data show CDR1 as MNHEY and CDR2 as SVGEGT. Trimming left V 8 bases short and J 3 bases short, with 8 bases between. The CDR3 has 12 amino acids. CDR3 sequence reads: CASQGSNQPQHF. CDR3 in DNA: TGTGCCAGCCAGGGTTCCAATCAGCCCCAGCATTTT.

This clonotype was seen just once. It may be a read error: a sequence one base away is much more abundant. The chain recombines TRBV5-1 with TRBJ1-2, with TRBD1 matching over 8 bases. This CDR3 is 16 amino acids long. In germline, CDR1 is SGHRS, CDR2 YFSETQ. The CDR3 loop is CASSSPSGGPKYGYTF. The CDR3 region has the DNA TGCGCCAGCAGCTCGCCCTCAGGGGGCCCTAAGTATGGCTACACCTTC.